These 16 T cell receptor beta chains were all obtained from the same sample, sequenced in a study of healthy donors' naive CD4 and CD8 T cells. TCR libraries were built from about 0.55 ug of total RNA by linear amplification. TCRdb called the reads again in MiXCR, with one record for every CDR3 protein. The table records 180,000 or so distinct CDR3 sequences, around three quarters of them present only once. Sequenced sample: naive CD4+ and CD8+ T cells sorted from blood, pooled from several donors. The receptors were sampled from a pool of human donors in good health; the sample pools cells from several healthy donors.

This chain joins TRBV12-3 or TRBV12-4 and TRBJ2-1; 7 bases are a match to TRBD2. The CDR3 is made up of 16 amino acids. V shed 8 bases and J 6 bases; nucleotides not matched to a gene: 16. The CDR3 nucleotides read TGTGCCAGCTCCCAGCGGCCAGCGGGGCTGCTCAATGAGCAGTTCTTC. It specifies CASSQRPAGLLNEQFF.

This clonotype is a singleton in its sample. V and J are TRBV24-1 and TRBJ2-1, with a weak D call TRBD2 (5 bases). The V and J ends lost 4 bases and 0 bases respectively, with 12 bases between them. CDR3 length: 16 residues. Germline assignment: CDR1 KGHDR and CDR2 SFDVKD. CDR3 region: CATSDSRVISYNEQFF. CDR3 in DNA: TGTGCCACCAGTGACTCGCGGGTCATCTCCTACAATGAGCAGTTCTTC.

V gene TRBV27 combines with J gene TRBJ2-3; D is unclear. Germline V gives CDR1 MNHEY, CDR2 SMNVEV (reference sequence). The V and J ends lost 9 bases and 6 bases respectively, with 13 bases between them. The length of the CDR3 is 12 residues. CDR3 sequence: CASRKIADTQYF. CDR3 coding DNA: TGTGCCAGTAGAAAGATAGCCGATACGCAGTATTTT.

The V and J genes are TRBV6-2 or TRBV6-3 and TRBJ2-5; 11 positions match TRBD2. The CDR3 runs 17 residues. Germline assignment: CDR1 MNHEY and CDR2 SVGEGT. J was trimmed by 4 bases and V by 6 bases; bases with no gene match: 13. The CDR3 bases are TGTGCCAGCAGGTCCACTACTAGCGGGGGAAATTCAGAGACCCAGTACTTC. This gives the protein CASRSTTSGGNSETQYF.

V usage is TRBV29-1 and J usage is TRBJ2-7; 7 bases agree with TRBD1. The CDR3 runs 13 residues. V was clipped by 4 bases and J by 3 bases; unmatched bases: 6. Germline-derived CDR1 and CDR2 are SQVTM and ANQGSEA. The CDR3 nucleotides are TGCAGCGTTGCGCTGAGACAGGGCTACGAGCAGTACTTC. Amino acid sequence: CSVALRQGYEQYF.

The chain employs TRBV6-5 and TRBJ2-1, with D possibly being TRBD2 (5 bases). CDR1 is MNHEY, CDR2 SVGAGI, per germline. This CDR3 is built from 19 residues. The V gene lost 2 bases and the J gene lost 0 bases, with 20 bases spanning the gap. The CDR3 bases are TGTGCCAGCAGTTACGGCGGGCCGGGGATGATGAGCTCCTACAATGAGCAGTTCTTC. Residues: CASSYGGPGMMSSYNEQFF.

This clonotype was detected a few times. DNA of the CDR3: TGCAGCGTCCAGACAGGGGGTGGCGGCTACACCTTC. Its translation is CSVQTGGGGYTF. This sequence joins TRBV29-1 and TRBJ1-2; 9 bases line up with TRBD1. Losses at the gene ends were 6 bases for V and 8 bases for J; bases not matched to a gene: 7. This CDR3 is 12 amino acids long. The V gene's germline CDR1 is SQVTM and CDR2 ANQGSEA.

This clonotype was recorded a few times. V usage is TRBV11-2 and J usage is TRBJ2-7, with D possibly TRBD1 on 5 matching bases. This CDR3 has 14 residues. Germline V gives CDR1 SGHAT, CDR2 FQNNGV. Trimming removed 1 base at V and 1 base at J, with 8 bases between. The CDR3 nucleotides read TGTGCCAGCAGCTTAGGTGGGGCTTCCTACGAGCAGTACTTC. This sequence encodes CASSLGGASYEQYF.

The J gene is TRBJ2-7, the V gene TRBV6-5; TRBD1 matches at 7 bases. V shed 2 bases and J 0 bases; nucleotides not matched to a gene: 1. The CDR3 contains 14 residues. Per the germline V gene, CDR1 is MNHEY and CDR2 is SVGAGI. This CDR3 is CASSYDRASYEQYF. The CDR3 DNA sequence: TGTGCCAGCAGTTACGACAGGGCCTCCTACGAGCAGTACTTC.

This clonotype was counted only a few times. The V gene is TRBV5-6, the J gene TRBJ2-7; D is ambiguous. V shed 5 bases and J shed 7 bases, with 16 bases lying between them. CDR3 length equals 13 residues. From germline, CDR1 is SGHDT and CDR2 YYEEEE. The CDR3 loop reads CASRTNAALEQYF. CDR3 nucleotide sequence: TGTGCCAGCAGGACAAACGCCGCTCTTGAGCAGTACTTC.

The rearrangement links TRBV18 to TRBJ1-1; the D is unclear. The germline V gene encodes CDR1 KGHSH and CDR2 LQKENI. V dropped 0 bases and J dropped 1 base, with 6 bases sitting between them. This CDR3 contains 14 residues. This CDR3 is CASSPPGRNTEAFF. As DNA, the CDR3 is TGTGCCAGCTCACCACCGGGGAGGAACACTGAAGCTTTCTTT.

This clonotype has a handful of counts. The genes are TRBV15 and TRBJ2-3; the D gene is possibly TRBD1 (5 bases). The CDR3 extends over 15 amino acids. Trimming took off 1 base at V and 0 bases at J, with 8 bases between the two ends. CDR1 and CDR2 from the germline V gene are LNHNV and YYDKDF (reference sequence). The CDR3 bases are TGTGCCACCAGCAGAGCCTCAGGGAGCACAGATACGCAGTATTTT. As protein: CATSRASGSTDTQYF.

The chain employs TRBV29-1 and TRBJ1-3, with TRBD1 as a possible D gene (6 bases). Between the trimmed V and J ends, which lost 2 bases and 4 bases, there was a span of 15 bases. Germline values: CDR1 SQVTM, CDR2 ANQGSEA. This CDR3 spans 15 amino acids. DNA for the CDR3: TGCAGCGTTGAAATCCAGGCAGGGGTCGGAAACACCATATATTTT. Protein: CSVEIQAGVGNTIYF. Full variable domain (remainder filled in from reference TRBV29-1 and TRBJ1-3): SAVISQKPSRDICQRGTSLTIQCQVDSQVTMMFWYRQQPGQSLTLIATANQGSEATYESGFVIDKFPISRPNLTFSTLTVSNMSPEDSSIYLCSVEIQAGVGNTIYFGEGSWLTVV.

This clonotype appeared once. J is TRBJ2-1 and V is TRBV10-3; maybe TRBD2 (6 bases). The length of the CDR3 is 17 residues. Deletions cut 0 bases from V and 0 bases from J, with 12 bases between. Germline loops: CDR1 ENHRY, CDR2 SYGVKD. CDR3: CAISESIGGSSYNEQFF. As DNA, the CDR3 is TGTGCCATCAGTGAGTCTATAGGAGGGAGCTCCTACAATGAGCAGTTCTTC.

The chain carries TRBV12-3 or TRBV12-4 and TRBJ2-3; D unresolved. CDR3 size: 15 residues. The ends were cut back, 1 base at V and 0 bases at J, with 8 bases in the middle. The CDR3 DNA sequence: TGTGCCAGCAGTTTAGAGGCGGCTAGCACAGATACGCAGTATTTT. Its translation is CASSLEAASTDTQYF.

This chain connects TRBV27 to TRBJ2-5; D gene ambiguous. This CDR3 region has 13 residues. The germline V gene encodes CDR1 MNHEY and CDR2 SMNVEV (reference sequence). Trimming took off 7 bases at V and 0 bases at J, with 9 bases between the two ends. The CDR3 here is CASTSGYQETQYF. The CDR3 nucleotides are TGTGCCAGCACCTCTGGGTACCAAGAGACCCAGTACTTC.